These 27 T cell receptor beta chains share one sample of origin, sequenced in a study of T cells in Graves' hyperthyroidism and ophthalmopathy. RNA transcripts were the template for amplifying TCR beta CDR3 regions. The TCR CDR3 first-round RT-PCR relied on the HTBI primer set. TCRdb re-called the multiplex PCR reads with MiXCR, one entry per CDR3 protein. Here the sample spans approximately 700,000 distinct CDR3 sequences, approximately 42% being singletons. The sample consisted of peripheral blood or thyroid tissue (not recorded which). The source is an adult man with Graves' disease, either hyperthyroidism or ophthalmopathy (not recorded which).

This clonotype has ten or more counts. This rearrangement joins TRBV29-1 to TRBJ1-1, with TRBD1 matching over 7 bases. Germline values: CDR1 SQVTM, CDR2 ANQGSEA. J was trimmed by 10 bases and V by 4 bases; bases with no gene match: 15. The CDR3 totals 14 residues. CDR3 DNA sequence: TGCAGCGTTGCCTTGATACGGGACAGATTAACAGCTTTCTTT. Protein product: CSVALIRDRLTAFF.

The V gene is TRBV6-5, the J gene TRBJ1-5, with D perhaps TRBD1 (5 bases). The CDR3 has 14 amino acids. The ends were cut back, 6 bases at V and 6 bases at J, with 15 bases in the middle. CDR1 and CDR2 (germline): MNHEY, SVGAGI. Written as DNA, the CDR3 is TGTGCCAGCAGAGCCGGCAGGGTAACTCAGCCCCAGCATTTT. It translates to CASRAGRVTQPQHF.

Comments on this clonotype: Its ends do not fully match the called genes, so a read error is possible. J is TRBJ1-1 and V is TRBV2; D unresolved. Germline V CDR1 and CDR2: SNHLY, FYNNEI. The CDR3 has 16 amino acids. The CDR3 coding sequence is TGCGCCAGCAGCCAAGATGTGGCAGAATCGGGCACTGAAGCTTTCTTT. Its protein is CASSQDVAESGTEAFF. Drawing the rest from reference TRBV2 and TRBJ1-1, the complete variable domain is EPEVTQTPSHQVTQMGQEVILRCVPISNHLYFYWYRQILGQKVEFLVSFYNNEISEKSEIFDDQFSVERPDGSNFTLKIRSTKLEDSAMYFCASSQDVAESGTEAFFGQGTRLTVV.

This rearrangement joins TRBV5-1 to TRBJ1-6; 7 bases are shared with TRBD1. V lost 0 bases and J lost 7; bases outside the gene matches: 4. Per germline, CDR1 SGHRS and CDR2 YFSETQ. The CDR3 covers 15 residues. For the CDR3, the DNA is TGCGCCAGCAGCTTGGGTACAGGGGAGAATTCACCCCTCCACTTT. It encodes CASSLGTGENSPLHF.

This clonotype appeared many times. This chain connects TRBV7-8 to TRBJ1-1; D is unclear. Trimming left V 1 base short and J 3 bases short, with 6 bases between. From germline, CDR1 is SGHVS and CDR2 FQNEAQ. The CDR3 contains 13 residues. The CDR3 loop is CASSLVYDTEAFF. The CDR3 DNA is TGTGCCAGCAGCTTAGTGTACGACACTGAAGCTTTCTTT.

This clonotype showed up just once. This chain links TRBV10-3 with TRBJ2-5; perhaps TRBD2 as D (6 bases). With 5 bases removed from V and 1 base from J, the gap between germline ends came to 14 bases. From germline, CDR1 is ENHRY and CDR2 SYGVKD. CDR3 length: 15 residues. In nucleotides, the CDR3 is TGTGCCATCAGTTCGCCGGAGGGAGGCCAAGAGACCCAGTACTTC. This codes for CAISSPEGGQETQYF.

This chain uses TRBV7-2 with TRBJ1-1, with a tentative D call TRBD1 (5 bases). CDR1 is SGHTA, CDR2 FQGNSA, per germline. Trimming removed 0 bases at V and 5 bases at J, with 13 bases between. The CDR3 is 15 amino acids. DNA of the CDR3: TGTGCCAGCAGCTTAGCCGGGACTCCCATGACTGAAGCTTTCTTT. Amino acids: CASSLAGTPMTEAFF.

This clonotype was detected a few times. The CDR3 protein is CAAKERGENQPQHF. The CDR3 coding sequence is TGTGCCGCTAAGGAGAGGGGTGAGAATCAGCCCCAGCATTTT. The V gene is TRBV19, the J gene TRBJ1-5; tentative D call: TRBD1 (5 bases). The CDR3 loop spans 14 amino acids. Germline-derived CDR1 and CDR2 are LNHDA and SQIVND (reference sequence). The V and J ends lost 11 bases and 4 bases respectively, with 18 bases between them. Drawing the rest from reference TRBV19 and TRBJ1-5, the complete variable domain is DGGITQSPKYLFRKEGQNVTLSCEQNLNHDAMYWYRQDPGQGLRLIYYSQIVNDFQKGDIAEGYSVSREKKESFPLTVTSAQKNPTAFYLCAAKERGENQPQHFGDGTRLSIL.

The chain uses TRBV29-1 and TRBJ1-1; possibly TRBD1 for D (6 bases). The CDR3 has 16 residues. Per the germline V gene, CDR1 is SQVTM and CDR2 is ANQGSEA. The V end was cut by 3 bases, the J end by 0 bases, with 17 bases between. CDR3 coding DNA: TGCAGCGTTGATGGGATCTCCGGGACAATGAACACTGAAGCTTTCTTT. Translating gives CSVDGISGTMNTEAFF.

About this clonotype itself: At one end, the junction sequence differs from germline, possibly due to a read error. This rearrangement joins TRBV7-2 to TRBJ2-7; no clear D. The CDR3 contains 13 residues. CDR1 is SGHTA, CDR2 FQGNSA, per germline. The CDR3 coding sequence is TGCGCCAGCATGGGTCAGGCCTCCTACGGGCAGTACTTC. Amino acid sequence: CASMGQASYGQYF. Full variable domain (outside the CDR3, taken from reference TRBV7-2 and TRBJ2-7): GAGVSQSPSNKVTEKGKDVELRCDPISGHTALYWYRQSLGQGLEFLIYFQGNSAPDKSGLPSDRFSAERTGGSVSTLTIQRTQQEDSAVYLCASMGQASYGQYFGPGTRLTVT.

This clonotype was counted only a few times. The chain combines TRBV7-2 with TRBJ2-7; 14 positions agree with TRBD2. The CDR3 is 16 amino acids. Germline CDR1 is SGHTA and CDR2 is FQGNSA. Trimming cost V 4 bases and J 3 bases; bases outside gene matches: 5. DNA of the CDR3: TGTGCCAGCAGCTATCCGGGACTAGCGGGAGTCTACGAGCAGTACTTC. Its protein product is CASSYPGLAGVYEQYF.

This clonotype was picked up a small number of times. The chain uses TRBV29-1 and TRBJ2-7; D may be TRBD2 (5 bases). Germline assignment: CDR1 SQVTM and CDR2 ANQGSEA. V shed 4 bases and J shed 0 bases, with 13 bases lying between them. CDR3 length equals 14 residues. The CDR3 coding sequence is TGCAGCGTTGGCGGGCTGGGCGTCTCCTACGAGCAGTACTTC. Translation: CSVGGLGVSYEQYF.

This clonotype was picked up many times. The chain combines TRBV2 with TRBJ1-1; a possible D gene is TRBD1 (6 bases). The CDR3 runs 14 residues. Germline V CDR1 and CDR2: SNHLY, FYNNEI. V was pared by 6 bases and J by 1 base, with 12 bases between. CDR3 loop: CASSAGQSNTEAFF. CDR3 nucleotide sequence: TGTGCCAGCAGCGCTGGACAGTCGAACACTGAAGCTTTCTTT.

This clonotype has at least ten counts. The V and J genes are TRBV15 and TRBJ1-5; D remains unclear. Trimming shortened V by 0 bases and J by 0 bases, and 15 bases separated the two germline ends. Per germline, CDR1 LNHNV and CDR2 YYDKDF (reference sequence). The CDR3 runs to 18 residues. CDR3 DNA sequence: TGTGCCACCAGCAGAGATTATGGGCACACGGATAGCAATCAGCCCCAGCATTTT. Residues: CATSRDYGHTDSNQPQHF. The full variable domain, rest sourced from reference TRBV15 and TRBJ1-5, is DAMVIQNPRYQVTQFGKPVTLSCSQTLNHNVMYWYQQKSSQAPKLLFHYYDKDFNNEADTPDNFQSRRPNTSFCFLDIRSPGLGDTAMYLCATSRDYGHTDSNQPQHFGDGTRLSIL.

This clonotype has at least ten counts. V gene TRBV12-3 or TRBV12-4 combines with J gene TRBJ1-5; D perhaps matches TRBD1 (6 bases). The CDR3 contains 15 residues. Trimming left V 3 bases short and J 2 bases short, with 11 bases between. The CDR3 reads CASSLVPGGNQPQHF. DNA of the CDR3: TGTGCCAGCAGTTTGGTCCCAGGGGGCAATCAGCCCCAGCATTTT.

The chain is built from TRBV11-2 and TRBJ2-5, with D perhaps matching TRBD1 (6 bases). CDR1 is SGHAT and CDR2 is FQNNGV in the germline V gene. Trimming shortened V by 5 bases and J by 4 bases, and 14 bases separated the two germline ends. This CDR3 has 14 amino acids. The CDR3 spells CASSPDPGAETQYF. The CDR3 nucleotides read TGTGCCAGCAGCCCGGACCCAGGGGCAGAGACCCAGTACTTC.

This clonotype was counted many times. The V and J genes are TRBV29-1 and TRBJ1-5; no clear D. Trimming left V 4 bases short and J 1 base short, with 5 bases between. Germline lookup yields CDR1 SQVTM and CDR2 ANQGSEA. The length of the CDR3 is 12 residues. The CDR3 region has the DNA TGCAGCGTTGCCGGAAGCAATCAGCCCCAGCATTTT. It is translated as CSVAGSNQPQHF. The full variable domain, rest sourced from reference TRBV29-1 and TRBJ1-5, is SAVISQKPSRDICQRGTSLTIQCQVDSQVTMMFWYRQQPGQSLTLIATANQGSEATYESGFVIDKFPISRPNLTFSTLTVSNMSPEDSSIYLCSVAGSNQPQHFGDGTRLSIL.

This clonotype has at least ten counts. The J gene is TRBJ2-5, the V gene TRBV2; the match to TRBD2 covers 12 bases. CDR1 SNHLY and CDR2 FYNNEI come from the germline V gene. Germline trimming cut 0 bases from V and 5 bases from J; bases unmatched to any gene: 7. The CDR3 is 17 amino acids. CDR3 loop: CASSEASPGTSGETQYF. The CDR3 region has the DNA TGTGCCAGCAGTGAAGCGTCGCCCGGGACTAGCGGGGAGACCCAGTACTTC. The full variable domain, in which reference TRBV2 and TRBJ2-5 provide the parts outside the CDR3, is EPEVTQTPSHQVTQMGQEVILRCVPISNHLYFYWYRQILGQKVEFLVSFYNNEISEKSEIFDDQFSVERPDGSNFTLKIRSTKLEDSAMYFCASSEASPGTSGETQYFGPGTRLLVL.

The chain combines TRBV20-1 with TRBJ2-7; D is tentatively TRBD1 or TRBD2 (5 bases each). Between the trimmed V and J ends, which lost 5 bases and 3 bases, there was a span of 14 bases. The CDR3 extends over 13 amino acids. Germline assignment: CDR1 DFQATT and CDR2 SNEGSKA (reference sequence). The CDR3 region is CSASGTRVYEQYF. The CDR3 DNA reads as TGCAGTGCTTCCGGGACCAGAGTCTACGAGCAGTACTTC.

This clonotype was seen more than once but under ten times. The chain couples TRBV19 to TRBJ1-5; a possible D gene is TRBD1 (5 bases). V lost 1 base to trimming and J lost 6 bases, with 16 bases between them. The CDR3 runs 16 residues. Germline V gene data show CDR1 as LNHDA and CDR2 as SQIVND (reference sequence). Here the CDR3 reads CASSIGLTVFGQPQHF. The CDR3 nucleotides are TGTGCCAGTAGTATAGGGTTGACAGTATTCGGTCAGCCCCAGCATTTT.

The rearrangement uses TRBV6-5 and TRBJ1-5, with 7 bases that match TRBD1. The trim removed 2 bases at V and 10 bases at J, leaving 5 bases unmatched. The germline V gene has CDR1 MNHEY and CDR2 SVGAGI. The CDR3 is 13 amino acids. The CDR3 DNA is TGTGCCAGCAGTTACGGGTCAGGGGGTCCCCAGCATTTT. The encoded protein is CASSYGSGGPQHF.

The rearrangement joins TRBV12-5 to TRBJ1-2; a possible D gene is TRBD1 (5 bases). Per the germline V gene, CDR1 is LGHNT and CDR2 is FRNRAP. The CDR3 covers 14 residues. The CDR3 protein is CATHGGATNYGYTF. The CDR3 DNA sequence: TGTGCCACTCACGGCGGGGCCACCAACTATGGCTACACCTTC.

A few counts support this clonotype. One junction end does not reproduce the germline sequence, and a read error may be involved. CDR3 coding DNA: TGTGCCAGCAGCCAACACCTTGAAGCTTTCTTT. It translates to CASSQHLEAFF. The chain is built from TRBV5-1 and TRBJ1-1; D is uncertain. Germline CDR1 and CDR2: SGHRS and YFSETQ. This CDR3 region has 11 residues.

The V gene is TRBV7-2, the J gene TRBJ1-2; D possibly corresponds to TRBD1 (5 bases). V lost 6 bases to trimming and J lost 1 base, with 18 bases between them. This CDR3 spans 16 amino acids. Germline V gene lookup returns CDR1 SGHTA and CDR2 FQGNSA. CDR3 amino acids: CASSLYYPTVNYGYTF. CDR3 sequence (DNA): TGTGCCAGCAGTTTATACTATCCGACAGTTAACTATGGCTACACCTTC. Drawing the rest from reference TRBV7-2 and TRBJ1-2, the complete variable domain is GAGVSQSPSNKVTEKGKDVELRCDPISGHTALYWYRQSLGQGLEFLIYFQGNSAPDKSGLPSDRFSAERTGGSVSTLTIQRTQQEDSAVYLCASSLYYPTVNYGYTFGSGTRLTVV.

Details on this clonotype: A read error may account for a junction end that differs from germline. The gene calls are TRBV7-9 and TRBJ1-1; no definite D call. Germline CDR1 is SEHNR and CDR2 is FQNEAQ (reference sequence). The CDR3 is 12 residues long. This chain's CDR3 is CASILGPNEAFF. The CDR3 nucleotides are TGTGCCAGCATCTTAGGTCCCAATGAAGCTTTCTTT.

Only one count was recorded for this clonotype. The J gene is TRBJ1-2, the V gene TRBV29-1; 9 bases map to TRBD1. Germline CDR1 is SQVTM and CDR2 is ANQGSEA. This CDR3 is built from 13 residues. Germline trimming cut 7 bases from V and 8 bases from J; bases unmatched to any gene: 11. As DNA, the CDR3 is TGCAGCGGAAGTGGAACAGGGGGCTGGGGCTACACCTTC. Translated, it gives CSGSGTGGWGYTF.

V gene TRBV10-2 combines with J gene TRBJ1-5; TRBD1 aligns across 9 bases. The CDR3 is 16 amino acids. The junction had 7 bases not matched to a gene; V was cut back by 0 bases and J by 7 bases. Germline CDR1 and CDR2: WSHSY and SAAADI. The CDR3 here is CASSESGTGTKQPQHF. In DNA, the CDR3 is TGCGCCAGCAGTGAGTCCGGGACAGGGACAAAACAGCCCCAGCATTTT.